A selection of T cell receptor beta chains follows, all from one sample in a study of response to subunit inactivated influenza vaccine. Via MiXCR, TCRdb re-called the RT-PCR reads, giving one row per CDR3 protein. The repertoire has roughly 700,000 distinct CDR3 sequences, less than 20% of them found once; the top ten carry around 10%. The specimen comprised PBMCs from blood, sampled 12 days after vaccination. The receptors here all came from a man aged 50 or older who received an inactivated influenza vaccine. The CDR3 runs from the conserved cysteine through the conserved F or W. D genes are given only for firm matches. Clone size is not always given. Where it is, it says once, few, many or a class for expanded clones.

TRBJ1-5	many	.	TRBV10-2	CASSVGSNQPQHF	TGCGCCAGCAGTGTAGGGAGCAATCAGCCCCAGCATTTT
TRBJ2-1	few	.	TRBV11-1	CASSLAWLTPYNEQFF	TGTGCCAGCAGCTTAGCGTGGCTGACCCCTTACAATGAGCAGTTCTTC
TRBJ1-4	few	.	TRBV19	CASSASGRLFF	TGTGCCAGTAGTGCATCGGGACGACTGTTTTTT
TRBJ2-1	.	TRBD2	TRBV20-1	CSATGRLRGAGYNEQFF	TGCAGTGCGACCGGTCGACTGCGGGGGGCCGGTTACAATGAGCAGTTCTTC
TRBJ1-6	.	TRBD1	TRBV5-1	CASSQTDRANSPLHF	TGCGCCAGCAGTCAGACCGACAGGGCTAATTCACCCCTCCACTTT
TRBJ1-1	.	.	TRBV29-1	CSAQDGNTEAFF	TGCAGCGCCCAGGACGGGAACACTGAAGCTTTCTTT
TRBJ2-3	.	TRBD1	TRBV7-9	CASSYTGAGTDTQYF	TGTGCCAGCAGCTATACAGGGGCTGGCACAGATACGCAGTATTTT
TRBJ2-1	many	.	TRBV5-1	CASIGDGRAQFF	TGCGCCAGCATTGGGGATGGGCGCGCGCAGTTCTTC
TRBJ2-5	many	TRBD1	TRBV7-9	CASSLNRGQTQYF	TGTGCCAGCAGCCTCAACAGGGGTCAGACCCAGTACTTC
TRBJ2-2	.	TRBD1	TRBV5-5	CGSSSGTENTGELFF	TGTGGGAGCAGCTCCGGGACAGAGAACACCGGGGAGCTGTTTTTT
TRBJ1-5	.	TRBD1	TRBV30	CAWSPGGSNQPQHF	TGTGCCTGGAGTCCAGGGGGAAGCAATCAGCCCCAGCATTTT
TRBJ2-2	few	TRBD1	TRBV18	CASSPVQGTNTGELFF	TGTGCCAGCTCACCAGTACAGGGGACGAACACCGGGGAGCTGTTTTTT
TRBJ2-7	few	.	TRBV6-1	CASSEGGQGGNYEQYF	TGTGCCAGCAGTGAAGGTGGGCAGGGTGGCAACTACGAGCAGTACTTC
TRBJ2-3	.	TRBD2	TRBV15	CATRGLSGGKDTQYF	TGTGCCACCAGAGGACTTAGCGGGGGGAAAGATACGCAGTATTTT
TRBJ2-7	many	.	TRBV20-1	CSASRDTSYEQYF	TGCAGTGCTAGCCGGGACACCTCCTACGAGCAGTACTTC
TRBJ1-6	.	TRBD1	TRBV20-1	CSLYQAGTGGRSPLHF	TGCAGTTTATACCAGGCCGGGACAGGGGGCCGGTCACCCCTCCACTTT
TRBJ2-2	.	.	TRBV24-1	CATSDLRRGAGGELFF	TGTGCCACCAGTGATCTCCGTCGGGGGGCAGGCGGGGAGCTGTTTTTT
TRBJ2-2	few	.	TRBV27	CASRGAGFNTGELFF	TGTGCCAGCAGGGGTGCGGGATTTAACACCGGGGAGCTGTTTTTT
TRBJ2-3	few	TRBD1	TRBV5-1	CASSPDRVSVSDTQYF	TGCGCCAGCAGCCCAGACAGGGTTAGTGTGTCAGATACGCAGTATTTT